This entry features one T cell receptor beta chain sequence. Trimming removed 2 bases from V and 6 bases from J, with 20 bases in between. CDR1 and CDR2 (germline): SGHDN, FVKESK. The length of the CDR3 is 17 residues. This entry belongs to a study of blood T cell repertoires in COVID-19. Across the study: The origin of the acute and convalescent COVID-19 samples was the United States, Italy and Spain.

Only in-frame clones appear in the TCRdb table, and some are missing; sequencing was by immunoSEQ multiplex PCR. Of 180,000 or so clones listed, more than 80% are singletons. The TCR was taken from a woman aged 60-75 years with acute or convalescent COVID-19. Sequencing used peripheral blood. The J gene is TRBJ2-4, the V gene TRBV14; D gene unclear. The CDR3 spells CASSQMPFSVEPNIQYF. The DNA for the CDR3 is TGTGCCAGCAGCCAAATGCCATTCAGTGTGGAGCCAAACATTCAGTACTTC. The full variable domain, with the rest looked up from reference TRBV14 and TRBJ2-4, is EAGVTQFPSHSVIEKGQTVTLRCDPISGHDNLYWYRRVMGKEIKFLLHFVKESKQDESGMPNNRFLAERTGGTYSTLKVQPAELEDSGVYFCASSQMPFSVEPNIQYFGAGTRLSVL.